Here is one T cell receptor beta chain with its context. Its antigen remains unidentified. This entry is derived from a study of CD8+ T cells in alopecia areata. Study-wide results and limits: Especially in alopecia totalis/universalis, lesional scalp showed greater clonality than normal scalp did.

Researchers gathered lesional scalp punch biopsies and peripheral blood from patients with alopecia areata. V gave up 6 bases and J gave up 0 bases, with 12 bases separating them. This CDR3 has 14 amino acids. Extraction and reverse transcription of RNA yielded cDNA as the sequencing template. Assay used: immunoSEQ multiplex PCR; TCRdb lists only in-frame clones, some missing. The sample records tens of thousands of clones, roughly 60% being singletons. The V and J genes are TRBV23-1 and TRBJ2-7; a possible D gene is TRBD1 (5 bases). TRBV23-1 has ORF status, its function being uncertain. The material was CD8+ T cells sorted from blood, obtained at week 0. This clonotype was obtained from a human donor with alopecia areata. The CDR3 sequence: CASRRRESSYEQYF. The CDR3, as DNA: TGCGCCAGCAGACGCAGGGAAAGCTCCTACGAGCAGTACTTC.